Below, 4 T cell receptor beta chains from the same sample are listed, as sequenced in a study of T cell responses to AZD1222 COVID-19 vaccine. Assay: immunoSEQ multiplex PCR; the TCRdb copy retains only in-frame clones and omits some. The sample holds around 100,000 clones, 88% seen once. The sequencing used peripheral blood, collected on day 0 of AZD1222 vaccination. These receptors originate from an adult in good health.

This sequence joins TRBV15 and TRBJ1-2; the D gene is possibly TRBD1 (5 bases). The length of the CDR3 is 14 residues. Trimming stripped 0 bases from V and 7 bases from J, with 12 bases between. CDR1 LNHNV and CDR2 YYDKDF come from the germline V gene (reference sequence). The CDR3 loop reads CATSRDGRAGGYTF. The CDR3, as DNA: TGTGCCACCAGCAGAGATGGCAGGGCTGGTGGCTACACCTTC.

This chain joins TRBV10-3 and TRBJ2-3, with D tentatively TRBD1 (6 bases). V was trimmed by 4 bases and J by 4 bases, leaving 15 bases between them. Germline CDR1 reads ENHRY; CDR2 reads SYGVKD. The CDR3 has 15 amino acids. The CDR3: CAISVGPTGPDTQYF. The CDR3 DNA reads TGTGCCATCAGTGTAGGGCCTACAGGGCCAGATACGCAGTATTTT.

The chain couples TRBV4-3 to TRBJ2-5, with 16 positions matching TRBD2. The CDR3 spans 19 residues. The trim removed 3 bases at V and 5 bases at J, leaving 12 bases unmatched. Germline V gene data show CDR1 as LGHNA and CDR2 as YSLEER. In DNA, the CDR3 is TGCGCCAGCAGCCAGGAGGCCGGGACTAGCGGGGGGGCACGGGAGACCCAGTACTTC. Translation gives CASSQEAGTSGGARETQYF.

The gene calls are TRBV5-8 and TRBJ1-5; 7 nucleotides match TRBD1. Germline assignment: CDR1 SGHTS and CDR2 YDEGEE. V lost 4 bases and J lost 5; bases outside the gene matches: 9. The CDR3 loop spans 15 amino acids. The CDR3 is CASSPTGIGDQPQHF. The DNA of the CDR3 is TGTGCCAGCAGCCCGACAGGGATCGGGGATCAGCCCCAGCATTTT.